This T cell receptor (beta chain) was retrieved from a study of blood T cell repertoires in COVID-19. Across the whole study: Spain, Italy and the United States supplied samples that represented acute and convalescent COVID-19. Sources were T cells, B-cell-depleted T cells, or PBMCs; the material itself was cDNA or gDNA.

Germline values: CDR1 SGHNT, CDR2 YYREEE (reference sequence). The CDR3 totals 17 residues. V was pared by 3 bases and J by 4 bases, with 6 bases of the junction left unmatched. In the authors' methods: For nucleated cells, counts were estimated from reference gene primer amplification. Repertoires were generated with immunoSEQ multiplex PCR, while TCRdb's copy carries only in-frame clones and drops some. The D gene and trimming were derived from the DNA, and the V and J assignments and clone size from that table. The table records about 380,000 clones, about 85% of them present only once. V and J are TRBV5-4 and TRBJ2-3; TRBD2 matches 15 bases. Sequenced input: peripheral blood. The sequence derives from a woman aged 18-30 years with acute or convalescent COVID-19. Here the CDR3 reads CASSSGTSGGRSDTQYF. CDR3 coding DNA: TGTGCCAGCAGCTCTGGGACTAGCGGGGGGAGGTCAGATACGCAGTATTTT.